This T cell receptor beta chain originates from a study of control samples from healthy donors and cancer patients. The V segment lost 3 bases and the J segment 0 bases; nucleotides outside the gene matches: 6. Germline V gene data show CDR1 as SGHNT and CDR2 as YYREEE (reference sequence). The CDR3 runs to 15 residues. Libraries were prepared by immunoSEQ multiplex PCR; TCRdb keeps only in-frame clonotypes and omits some of them. This repertoire shows about 130,000 clones, 90% to 95% found once; its top ten account for 13% to 15%. Sequencing input: PBMCs. This receptor was taken from a man aged 55 to 70 with colorectal cancer. V usage is TRBV5-4 and J usage is TRBJ2-7; 7 bases are shared with TRBD1. CDR3 sequence (DNA): TGTGCCAGCAGCTACGGACAGGCGAGCTCCTACGAGCAGTACTTC. This sequence encodes CASSYGQASSYEQYF.